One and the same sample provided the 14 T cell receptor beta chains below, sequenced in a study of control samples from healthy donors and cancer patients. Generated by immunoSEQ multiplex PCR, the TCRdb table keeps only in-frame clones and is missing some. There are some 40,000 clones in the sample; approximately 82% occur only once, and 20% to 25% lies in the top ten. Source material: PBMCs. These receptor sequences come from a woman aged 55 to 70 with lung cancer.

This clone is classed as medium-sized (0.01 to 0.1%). The CDR3 spells CASGAREVSEAFF. The CDR3 DNA reads as TGCGCCAGCGGGGCCAGGGAGGTATCTGAAGCTTTCTTT. The chain is built from TRBV4-1 and TRBJ1-1; possible D gene TRBD1, 5 bases. Germline loops: CDR1 MGHRA, CDR2 YSYEKL. The CDR3 runs to 13 residues. V was pared by 8 bases and J by 6 bases, with 16 bases between.

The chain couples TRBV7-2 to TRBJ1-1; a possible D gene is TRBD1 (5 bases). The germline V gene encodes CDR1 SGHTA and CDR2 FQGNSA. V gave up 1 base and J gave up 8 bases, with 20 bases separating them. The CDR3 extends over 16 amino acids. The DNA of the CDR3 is TGTGCCAGCAGCTTAGGGAGTTCAAGAACAGGCCGGGAAGCTTTCTTT. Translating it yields CASSLGSSRTGREAFF. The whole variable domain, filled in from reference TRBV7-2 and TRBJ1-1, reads GAGVSQSPSNKVTEKGKDVELRCDPISGHTALYWYRQSLGQGLEFLIYFQGNSAPDKSGLPSDRFSAERTGGSVSTLTIQRTQQEDSAVYLCASSLGSSRTGREAFFGQGTRLTVV.

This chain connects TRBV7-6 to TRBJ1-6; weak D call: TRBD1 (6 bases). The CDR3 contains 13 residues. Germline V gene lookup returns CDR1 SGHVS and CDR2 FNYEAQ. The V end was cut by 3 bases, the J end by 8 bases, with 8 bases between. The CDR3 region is CASSFSGDSPLHF. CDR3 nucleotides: TGTGCCAGCAGCTTTTCAGGGGATTCACCCCTCCACTTT.

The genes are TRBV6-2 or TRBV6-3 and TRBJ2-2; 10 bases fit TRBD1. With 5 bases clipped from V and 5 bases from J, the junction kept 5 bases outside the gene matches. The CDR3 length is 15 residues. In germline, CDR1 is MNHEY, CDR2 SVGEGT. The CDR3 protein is CASSPRDRGTGELFF. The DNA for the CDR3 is TGTGCCAGCAGTCCCCGGGACAGGGGAACCGGGGAGCTGTTTTTT.

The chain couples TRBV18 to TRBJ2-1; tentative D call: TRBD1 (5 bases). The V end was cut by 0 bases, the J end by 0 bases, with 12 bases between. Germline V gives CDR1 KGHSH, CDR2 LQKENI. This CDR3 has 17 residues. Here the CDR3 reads CASSPPSSGNSYNEQFF. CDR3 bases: TGTGCCAGCTCACCACCCTCATCAGGGAACTCCTACAATGAGCAGTTCTTC.

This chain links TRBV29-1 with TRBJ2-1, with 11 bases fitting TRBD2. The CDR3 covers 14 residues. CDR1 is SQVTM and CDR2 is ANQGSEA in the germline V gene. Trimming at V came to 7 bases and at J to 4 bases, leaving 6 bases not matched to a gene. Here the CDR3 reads CSASGTSGYNEQFF. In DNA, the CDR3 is TGCAGCGCCTCCGGGACTAGCGGTTACAATGAGCAGTTCTTC.

CDR3 loop: CAISESGGEAQYF. The CDR3 bases are TGTGCCATCAGTGAGTCGGGTGGGGAGGCCCAGTACTTC. The chain uses TRBV10-3 and TRBJ2-5; possible D gene TRBD2, 6 bases. Per germline, CDR1 ENHRY and CDR2 SYGVKD. The CDR3 is made up of 13 amino acids. Trimming pared 0 bases from V and 9 bases from J, leaving 11 bases between.

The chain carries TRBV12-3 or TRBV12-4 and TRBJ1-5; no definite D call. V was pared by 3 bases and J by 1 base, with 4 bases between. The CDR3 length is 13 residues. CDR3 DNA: TGTGCCAGCAGTTTCCAGAGCAATCAGCCCCAGCATTTT. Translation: CASSFQSNQPQHF.

CDR3 nucleotide sequence: TGTGCCTGGAGTGTAAGACAGATTGGGCCCCAGCATTTT. It codes for CAWSVRQIGPQHF. The gene calls are TRBV30 and TRBJ1-5, with a weak D call TRBD1 (5 bases). There are 13 residues in the CDR3. Looked up from germline, CDR1 is GTSNPN and CDR2 is SVGIG (reference sequence). Trimming took off 0 bases at V and 9 bases at J, with 12 bases between the two ends.

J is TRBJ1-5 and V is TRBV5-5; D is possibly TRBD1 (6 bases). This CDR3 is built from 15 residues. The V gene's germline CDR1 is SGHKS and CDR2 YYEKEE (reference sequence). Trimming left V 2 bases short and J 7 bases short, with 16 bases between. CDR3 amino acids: CASSLILGAPQPQHF. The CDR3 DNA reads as TGTGCCAGCAGCTTAATCTTGGGGGCCCCGCAGCCCCAGCATTTT.

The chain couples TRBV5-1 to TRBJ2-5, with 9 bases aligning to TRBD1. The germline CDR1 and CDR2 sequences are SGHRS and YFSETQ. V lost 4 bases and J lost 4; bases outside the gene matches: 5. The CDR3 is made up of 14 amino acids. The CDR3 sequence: CASSPTGGGETQYF. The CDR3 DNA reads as TGCGCCAGCAGCCCTACAGGGGGCGGAGAGACCCAGTACTTC.

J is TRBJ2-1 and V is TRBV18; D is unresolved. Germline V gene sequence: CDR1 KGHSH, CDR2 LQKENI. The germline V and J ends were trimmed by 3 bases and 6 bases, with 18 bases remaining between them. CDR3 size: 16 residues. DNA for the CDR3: TGTGCCAGCTCACCTTCCGGGCCCCCAGAGACCAATGAGCAGTTCTTC. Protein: CASSPSGPPETNEQFF.

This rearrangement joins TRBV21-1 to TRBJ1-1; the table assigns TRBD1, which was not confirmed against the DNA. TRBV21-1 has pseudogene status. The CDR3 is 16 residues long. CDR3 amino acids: CASHPPRDRALTEAFF. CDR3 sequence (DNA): TGTGCCAGTCATCCGCCGCGGGACAGGGCCCTCACTGAAGCTTTCTTT.

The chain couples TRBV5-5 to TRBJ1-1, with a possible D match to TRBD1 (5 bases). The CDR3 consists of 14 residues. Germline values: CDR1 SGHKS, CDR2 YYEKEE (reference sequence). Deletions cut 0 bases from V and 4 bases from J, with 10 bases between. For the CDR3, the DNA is TGTGCCAGCAGCTTGGAAGGGGCAGTCACTGAAGCTTTCTTT. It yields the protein CASSLEGAVTEAFF.